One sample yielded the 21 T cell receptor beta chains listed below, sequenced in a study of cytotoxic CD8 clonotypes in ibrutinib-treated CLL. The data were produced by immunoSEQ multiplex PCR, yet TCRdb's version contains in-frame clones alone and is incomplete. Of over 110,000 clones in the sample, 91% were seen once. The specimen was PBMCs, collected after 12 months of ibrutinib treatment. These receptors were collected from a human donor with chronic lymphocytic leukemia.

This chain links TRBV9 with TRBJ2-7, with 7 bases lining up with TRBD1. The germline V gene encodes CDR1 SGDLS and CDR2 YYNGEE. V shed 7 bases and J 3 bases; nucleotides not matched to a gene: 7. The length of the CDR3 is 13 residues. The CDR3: CASSRDSDYEQYF. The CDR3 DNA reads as TGTGCCAGCTCCCGGGACAGCGACTACGAGCAGTACTTC. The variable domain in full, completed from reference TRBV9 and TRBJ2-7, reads DSGVTQTPKHLITATGQRVTLRCSPRSGDLSVYWYQQSLDQGLQFLIQYYNGEERAKGNILERFSAQQFPDLHSELNLSSLELGDSALYFCASSRDSDYEQYFGPGTRLTVT.

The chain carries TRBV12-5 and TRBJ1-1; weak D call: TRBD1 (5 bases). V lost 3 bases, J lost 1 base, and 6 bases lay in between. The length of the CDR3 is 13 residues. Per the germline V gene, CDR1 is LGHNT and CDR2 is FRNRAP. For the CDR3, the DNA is TGTGCTAGTGGTTTAAGGGGGAACACTGAAGCTTTCTTT. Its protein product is CASGLRGNTEAFF.

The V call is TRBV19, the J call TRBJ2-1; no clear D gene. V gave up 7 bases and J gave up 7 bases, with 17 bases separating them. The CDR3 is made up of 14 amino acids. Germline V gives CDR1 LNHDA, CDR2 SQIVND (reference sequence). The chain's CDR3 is CASKKLLSSNEQFF. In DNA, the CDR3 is TGTGCCAGTAAAAAACTCTTGAGTTCAAATGAGCAGTTCTTC.

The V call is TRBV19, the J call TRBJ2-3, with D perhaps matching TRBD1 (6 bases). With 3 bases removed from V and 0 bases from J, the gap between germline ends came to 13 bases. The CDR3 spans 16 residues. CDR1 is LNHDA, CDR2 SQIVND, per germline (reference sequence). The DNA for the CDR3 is TGTGCCAGTAGTATTGGGGGCAAGTTTAGCACAGATACGCAGTATTTT. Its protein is CASSIGGKFSTDTQYF.

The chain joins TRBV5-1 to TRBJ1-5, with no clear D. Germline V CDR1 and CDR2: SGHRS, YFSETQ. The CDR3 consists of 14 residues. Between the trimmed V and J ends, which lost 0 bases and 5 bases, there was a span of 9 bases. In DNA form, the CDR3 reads TGCGCCAGCAGCTTGGCCGGGGAAGATCAGCCCCAGCATTTT. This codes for CASSLAGEDQPQHF.

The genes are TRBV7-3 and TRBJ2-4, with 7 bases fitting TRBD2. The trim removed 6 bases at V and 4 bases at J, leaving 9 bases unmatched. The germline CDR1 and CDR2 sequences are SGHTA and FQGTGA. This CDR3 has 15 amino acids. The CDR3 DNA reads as TGTGCCAGCAGTCCCCAGCGGGAATGGAAAAACATTCAGTACTTC. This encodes CASSPQREWKNIQYF. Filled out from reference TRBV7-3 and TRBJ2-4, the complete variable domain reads GAGVSQTPSNKVTEKGKYVELRCDPISGHTALYWYRQSLGQGPEFLIYFQGTGAADDSGLPNDRFFAVRPEGSVSTLKIQRTERGDSAVYLCASSPQREWKNIQYFGAGTRLSVL.

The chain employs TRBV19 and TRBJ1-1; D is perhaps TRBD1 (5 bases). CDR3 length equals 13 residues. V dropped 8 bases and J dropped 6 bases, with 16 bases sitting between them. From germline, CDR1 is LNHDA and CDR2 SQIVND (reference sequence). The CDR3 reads CASRVDLGAEAFF. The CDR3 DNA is TGTGCCAGTCGAGTCGACCTAGGGGCTGAAGCTTTCTTT.

CDR3 in amino acids: CSVEGTGLAGAVTGELFF. CDR3 bases: TGCAGCGTTGAAGGGACGGGACTAGCGGGAGCGGTCACCGGGGAGCTGTTTTTT. The chain combines TRBV29-1 with TRBJ2-2, with 14 bases identical to TRBD2. Looked up from germline, CDR1 is SQVTM and CDR2 is ANQGSEA. V shed 1 base, J shed 4 bases, and the junction held 8 bases outside the gene matches. This CDR3 region has 18 residues.

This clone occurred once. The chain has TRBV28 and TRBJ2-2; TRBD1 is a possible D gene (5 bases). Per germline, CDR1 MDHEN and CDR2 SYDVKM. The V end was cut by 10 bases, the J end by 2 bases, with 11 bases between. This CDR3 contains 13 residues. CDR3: CATSTVNTGELFF. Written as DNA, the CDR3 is TGTGCCACGTCGACAGTTAACACCGGGGAGCTGTTTTTT.

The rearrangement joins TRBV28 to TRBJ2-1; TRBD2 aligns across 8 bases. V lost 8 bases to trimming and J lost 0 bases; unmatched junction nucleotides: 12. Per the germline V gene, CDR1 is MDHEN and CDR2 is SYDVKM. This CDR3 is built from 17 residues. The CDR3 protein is CASCPLPSGSSYNEQFF. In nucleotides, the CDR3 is TGTGCCAGCTGTCCCTTGCCCAGCGGGAGCTCCTACAATGAGCAGTTCTTC.

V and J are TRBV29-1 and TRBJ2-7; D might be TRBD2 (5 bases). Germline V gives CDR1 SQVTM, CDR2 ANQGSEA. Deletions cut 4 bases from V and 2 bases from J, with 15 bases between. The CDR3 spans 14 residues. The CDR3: CSVVSGKPTYEQYF. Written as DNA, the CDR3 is TGCAGCGTTGTCAGCGGCAAACCTACCTACGAGCAGTACTTC.

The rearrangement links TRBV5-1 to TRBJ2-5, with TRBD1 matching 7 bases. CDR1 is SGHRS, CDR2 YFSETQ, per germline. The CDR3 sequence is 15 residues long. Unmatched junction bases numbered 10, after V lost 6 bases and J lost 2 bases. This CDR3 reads CASKSHYRGQETQYF. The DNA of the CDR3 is TGCGCCAGCAAATCCCACTACAGGGGTCAAGAGACCCAGTACTTC.

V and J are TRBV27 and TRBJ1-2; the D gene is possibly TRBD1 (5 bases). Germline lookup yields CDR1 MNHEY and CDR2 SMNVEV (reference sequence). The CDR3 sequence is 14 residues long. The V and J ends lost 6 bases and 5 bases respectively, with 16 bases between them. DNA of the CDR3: TGTGCCAGCAGAATGGTGGGGCAGGGTTATGGCTACACCTTC. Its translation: CASRMVGQGYGYTF.

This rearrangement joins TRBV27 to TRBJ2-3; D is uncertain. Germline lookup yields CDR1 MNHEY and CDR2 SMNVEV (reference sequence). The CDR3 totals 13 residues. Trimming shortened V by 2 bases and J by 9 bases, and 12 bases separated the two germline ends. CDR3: CASSLGALGTQYF. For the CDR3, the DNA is TGTGCCAGCAGTTTAGGAGCCCTTGGGACGCAGTATTTT.

The CDR3 DNA reads as TGTGCCAGCAGTCTAAAAAGAACAAAGGCCGGGGAGCTGTTTTTT. It is translated as CASSLKRTKAGELFF. The genes are TRBV28 and TRBJ2-2; D gene uncertain. V was trimmed by 5 bases and J by 6 bases, leaving 16 bases between them. Germline lookup yields CDR1 MDHEN and CDR2 SYDVKM. The CDR3 spans 15 residues.

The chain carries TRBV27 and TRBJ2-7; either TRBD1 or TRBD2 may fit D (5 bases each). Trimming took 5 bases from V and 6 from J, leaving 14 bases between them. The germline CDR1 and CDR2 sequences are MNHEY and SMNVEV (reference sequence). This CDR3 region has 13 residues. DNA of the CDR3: TGTGCCAGCAGTCTAGGGACGCCGGCCGAGCAGTACTTC. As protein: CASSLGTPAEQYF.

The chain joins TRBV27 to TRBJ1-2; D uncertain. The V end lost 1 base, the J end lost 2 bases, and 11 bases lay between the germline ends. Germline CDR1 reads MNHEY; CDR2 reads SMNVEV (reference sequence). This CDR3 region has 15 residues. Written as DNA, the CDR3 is TGTGCCAGCAGTTTATTTGGCACCAGGAACTATGGCTACACCTTC. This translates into CASSLFGTRNYGYTF.

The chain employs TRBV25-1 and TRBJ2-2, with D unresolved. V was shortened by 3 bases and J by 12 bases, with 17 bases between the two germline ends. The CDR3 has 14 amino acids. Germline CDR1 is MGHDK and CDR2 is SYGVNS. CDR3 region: CASSDPTPHEKLFF. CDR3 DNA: TGTGCCAGCAGTGACCCCACGCCCCACGAAAAGCTGTTTTTT.

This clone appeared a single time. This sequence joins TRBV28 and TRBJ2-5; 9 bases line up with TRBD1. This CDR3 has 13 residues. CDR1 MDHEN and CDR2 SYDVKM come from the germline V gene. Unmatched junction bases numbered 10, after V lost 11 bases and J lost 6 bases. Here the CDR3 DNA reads TGTGCCTGTCGGACAGGGGAGAGGCAGACCCAGTACTTC. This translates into CACRTGERQTQYF. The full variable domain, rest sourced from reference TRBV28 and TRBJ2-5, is DVKVTQSSRYLVKRTGEKVFLECVQDMDHENMFWYRQDPGLGLRLIYFSYDVKMKEKGDIPEGYSVSREKKERFSLILESASTNQTSMYLCACRTGERQTQYFGPGTRLLVL.

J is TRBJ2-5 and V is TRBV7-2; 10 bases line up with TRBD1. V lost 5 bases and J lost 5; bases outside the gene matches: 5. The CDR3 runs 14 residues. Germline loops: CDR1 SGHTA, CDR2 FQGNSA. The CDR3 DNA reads TGTGCCAGCAGCCGGACAGGGGGACGGGAGACCCAGTACTTC. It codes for CASSRTGGRETQYF.

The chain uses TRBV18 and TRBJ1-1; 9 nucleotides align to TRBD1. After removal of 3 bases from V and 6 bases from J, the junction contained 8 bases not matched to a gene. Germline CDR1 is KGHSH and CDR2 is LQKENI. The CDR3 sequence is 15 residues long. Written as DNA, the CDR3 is TGTGCCAGCTCACCCCAGACAGGGGGGACGTCTGAAGCTTTCTTT. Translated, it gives CASSPQTGGTSEAFF.